This T cell receptor (beta chain) was sequenced during a study of blood T cell repertoires in COVID-19. Background on the study: Acute and convalescent COVID-19 specimens originated in the United States, Italy and Spain.

This clone was found once. Unmatched junction bases numbered 5, after V lost 5 bases and J lost 1 base. CDR3 length: 15 amino acids. From germline, CDR1 is MDHEN and CDR2 SYDVKM. Per the study methods: Cell counts per sample came from amplifying reference gene primers. Generated by immunoSEQ multiplex PCR, the TCRdb table keeps only in-frame clones and is missing some. D and trimming were read from the DNA, whereas the V and J calls and clone size are those reported in that table. The sample has approximately 70,000 clones, more than 85% seen once. The rearrangement joins TRBV28 to TRBJ2-5, with 9 bases identical to TRBD2. This TCR came from a man in his forties or fifties with COVID-19, enrolled during active disease. Sequencing was performed on peripheral blood. CDR3 region: CASSASGATQETQYF. The CDR3 coding sequence is TGTGCCAGCAGTGCTAGCGGGGCCACCCAAGAGACCCAGTACTTC. Variable domain in full (rest from reference TRBV28 and TRBJ2-5): DVKVTQSSRYLVKRTGEKVFLECVQDMDHENMFWYRQDPGLGLRLIYFSYDVKMKEKGDIPEGYSVSREKKERFSLILESASTNQTSMYLCASSASGATQETQYFGPGTRLLVL.